This is a list of T cell receptor beta chains from one sample in a study of hypomethylating agent response in myelodysplastic syndrome. The assay was immunoSEQ multiplex PCR, and TCRdb's table has in-frame clones only and misses some. The repertoire has about 3,200 clones, roughly 78% of them found once; the top ten carry approximately 30%. Specimen: bone marrow, collected before or after starting hypomethylating agent treatment for myelodysplastic syndrome (not recorded which). These receptors originate from a human donor with myelodysplastic syndrome. The CDR3 runs from the conserved cysteine through the conserved F or W. D genes are given only for firm matches. Some rows have no size entry. The others give once, few or many, or a class for an expanded clone.

DNA: TGTGCCAGCAGCTCAAGACAGGGGAACACCGGGGAGCTGTTTTTT
CDR3: CASSSRQGNTGELFF
size: -
J: TRBJ2-2
V: TRBV7-8
D: TRBD1

DNA: TGTGCCAGCAGCGTAGGGTCGACGGCCTTTAATGAAAAACTGTTTTTT
CDR3: CASSVGSTAFNEKLFF
size: -
J: TRBJ1-4
V: TRBV9
D: -

DNA: TGTGCCAGCAGGGGGAGGGATGAGCAGTTCTTC
CDR3: CASRGRDEQFF
size: -
J: TRBJ2-1
V: TRBV9
D: TRBD2

DNA: TGTGCCAGCGGTAGGGGGGTCATGAACACTGAAGCTTTCTTT
CDR3: CASGRGVMNTEAFF
size: -
J: TRBJ1-1
V: TRBV6-1
D: -

DNA: TGCGCCAGCTGTGAATTTCCCGCCGGGACAGGGGTTGAAAAACTGTTTTTT
CDR3: CASCEFPAGTGVEKLFF
size: -
J: TRBJ1-4
V: TRBV5-1
D: TRBD1

DNA: TGCGCCAGCAGCTTGGAGGGAGGGGATCAGACCCAGTACTTC
CDR3: CASSLEGGDQTQYF
size: -
J: TRBJ2-5
V: TRBV5-1
D: TRBD2

DNA: TGTGCCAGCAGTTTAAATCAGCCCCAGCATTTT
CDR3: CASSLNQPQHF
size: -
J: TRBJ1-5
V: TRBV28
D: -

DNA: TGTGCCAGCAGTGAAGACCAACATCGGGCTAGATACGAGCAGTACTTC
CDR3: CASSEDQHRARYEQYF
size: few
J: TRBJ2-7
V: TRBV2
D: -

DNA: TGTGCCAGCAGCTTACTAGCGGGGGCCCTCTACGAGCAGTACTTC
CDR3: CASSLLAGALYEQYF
size: few
J: TRBJ2-7
V: TRBV7-2
D: TRBD2

DNA: TGTGCCAGCAGCTTAAGGGGGGCGGGGTTAGATACGCAGTATTTT
CDR3: CASSLRGAGLDTQYF
size: -
J: TRBJ2-3
V: TRBV11-2
D: -

DNA: TGTGCCAGCAGTTTCGGAATAGCGGGAGGGAGGCTAGAGACCCAGTACTTC
CDR3: CASSFGIAGGRLETQYF
size: -
J: TRBJ2-5
V: TRBV27
D: TRBD2

DNA: TGTGCCAGCAGCCAAGACTGGGATCAGCCCCAGCATTTT
CDR3: CASSQDWDQPQHF
size: few
J: TRBJ1-5
V: TRBV6-5
D: -

DNA: TGTGCCAGCTCACGCTGGTCGGGACAGGGGACAGATACGCAGTATTTT
CDR3: CASSRWSGQGTDTQYF
size: -
J: TRBJ2-3
V: TRBV18
D: TRBD1

DNA: TGTGCCAGCAGTTTATGGCCCTTCTATGGCTACACCTTC
CDR3: CASSLWPFYGYTF
size: -
J: TRBJ1-2
V: TRBV27
D: -

DNA: TGCGCCAGCAGCTTAGGGGACAGGGTAAACGAGCAGTACTTC
CDR3: CASSLGDRVNEQYF
size: -
J: TRBJ2-7
V: TRBV5-1
D: TRBD1

DNA: TGCGCCAGCAGCCAAGATTCTTCCGGGACGGACACTGAAGCTTTCTTT
CDR3: CASSQDSSGTDTEAFF
size: -
J: TRBJ1-1
V: TRBV4-3
D: -

DNA: TGTGCCAGCAGCCTAGGGGGGGGCTCGACAGGGCCCGAGCAGTACTTC
CDR3: CASSLGGGSTGPEQYF
size: -
J: TRBJ2-7
V: TRBV11-2
D: -

DNA: TGTGCCAGCAGCCCGACTAGGGGATTGCTCTCTGGGGCCAACGTCCTGACTTTC
CDR3: CASSPTRGLLSGANVLTF
size: -
J: TRBJ2-6
V: TRBV5-6
D: -

DNA: TGTGCCAGCAGCTTAACGGAGAACACTGAAGCTTTCTTT
CDR3: CASSLTENTEAFF
size: -
J: TRBJ1-1
V: TRBV7-2
D: -

DNA: TGTGCCAGCAGCTTCGGGACTAGCGGGGGGGCCTGGAATGAGCAGTTCTTC
CDR3: CASSFGTSGGAWNEQFF
size: -
J: TRBJ2-1
V: TRBV11-3
D: TRBD2

DNA: TGTGCCAGCAGCGTAGGGGACACTGAAGCTTTCTTT
CDR3: CASSVGDTEAFF
size: few
J: TRBJ1-1
V: TRBV9
D: -

DNA: TGTGCCATCAGTGAGTCCAGGACTAGCGGGGGGCAGGATACGCAGTATTTT
CDR3: CAISESRTSGGQDTQYF
size: -
J: TRBJ2-3
V: TRBV10-3
D: TRBD2